This T cell receptor (beta chain) was identified during a study of T cell responses to AZD1222 COVID-19 vaccine. Points from the study as a whole: Increased Spike-specific TCR breadth and depth were observed after two AZD1222 doses. Most donors were white British and more were female, and clonal diversity was possibly underestimated. Of the AZD1222 recipients, only 5 or 6 were seropositive at baseline. Nearly half of spike-specific TCRs reportedly target variant regions that are unmutated in the B.1.351 and B.1.1.7 variants.

Data came from immunoSEQ multiplex PCR; TCRdb stores just in-frame clones and leaves some out. This table has over 85,000 clones, around 90% appearing once. This CDR3 is built from 12 residues. Germline loops: CDR1 SNHLY, CDR2 FYNNEI. V lost 4 bases to trimming and J lost 7 bases; unmatched junction nucleotides: 3. As for this clone: Its antigen is not known.

This TCR came from an adult in good health. The material sequenced was peripheral blood, taken on day 0 of AZD1222 vaccination. The genes are TRBV2 and TRBJ1-1, with TRBD1 matching over 7 bases. CDR3 region: CASSGQGVEAFF. In DNA, the CDR3 is TGTGCCAGCAGTGGACAGGGAGTTGAAGCTTTCTTT.